This is a list of T cell receptor beta chains from one sample in a study of blood T cell repertoires in COVID-19. Profiled with immunoSEQ multiplex PCR; TCRdb holds only in-frame clones, not every one. The table includes roughly 200,000 clones, around nine tenths detected once. Sample: peripheral blood. The receptors come from a man aged 40-49 years with active or convalescent COVID-19. Each CDR3 is given with its conserved first and last residue. D genes are given only for firm matches. Only part of the rows carry a size: once, few, many, or a class if the clone is expanded.

J gene,D gene,V gene,clone size,CDR3 DNA,CDR3 protein
TRBJ2-5,TRBD2,TRBV4-1,NA,TGCGCCAGCAGCCAACGACTAGCAGAGGAGACCCAGTACTTC,CASSQRLAEETQYF
TRBJ2-1,TRBD2,TRBV5-1,NA,TGCGCCAGCAGCTTGGGCCGGGGGGGCCCCCACAATGAGCAGTTCTTC,CASSLGRGGPHNEQFF
TRBJ2-3,TRBD2,TRBV3-1/TRBV3-2,NA,TGTGCCAGCAGCTTTACTAGCGGGGGCACAGATACGCAGTATTTT,CASSFTSGGTDTQYF
TRBJ1-1,NA,TRBV7-2,NA,TGTGCCAGCAGCTTAGCCGAGGCAGCTGGGGCTTTCTTT,CASSLAEAAGAFF
TRBJ2-2,NA,TRBV6-6,NA,TGTGCCAGCAGTCGTACAGGGACGGACACCGGGGAGCTGTTTTTT,CASSRTGTDTGELFF
TRBJ2-5,NA,TRBV18,NA,TGTGCCAGCTCACAGGCCCGAGCGGAGACCCAGTACTTC,CASSQARAETQYF
TRBJ1-6,TRBD1,TRBV5-1,NA,TGCGCCAGCAGCTTGGAGACAGGGGTTGGCTCACCCCTCCACTTT,CASSLETGVGSPLHF
TRBJ2-5,TRBD1,TRBV11-2,NA,TGTGCCAGCAGCACCCGGGACAGAGAGACCCAGTACTTC,CASSTRDRETQYF
TRBJ1-2,NA,TRBV29-1,NA,TGCAGCGTTGAGAGGGAAAATGGCTACACCTTC,CSVERENGYTF
TRBJ2-1,TRBD1,TRBV29-1,NA,TGCAGCGTTGATTCGGACAGGATCTACAATGAGCAGTTCTTC,CSVDSDRIYNEQFF
TRBJ2-2,TRBD1,TRBV18,once,TGTGCCAGCTCACGAGGGGGCGCTGGGACCGGGGAGCTGTTTTTT,CASSRGGAGTGELFF
TRBJ2-1,TRBD2,TRBV7-3,NA,TGTGCCAGCAGCCCGATAGAGAGCGGGGCTAAGAAGAGCAGAAGCCATGAGCAGTTCTTC,CASSPIESGAKKSRSHEQFF
TRBJ1-1,NA,TRBV15,NA,TGTGCCACCAGCATACTGCAGGGTGAAGCTTTCTTT,CATSILQGEAFF
TRBJ1-2,TRBD1,TRBV2,NA,TGTGCCAGCAGCGGACAGGAGTACTATGGCTACACCTTC,CASSGQEYYGYTF
TRBJ2-2,TRBD1,TRBV7-6,NA,TGTGCCAGCAGCCCCACAGGGGGTCCCTCCAACACCGGGGAGCTGTTTTTT,CASSPTGGPSNTGELFF
TRBJ2-3,NA,TRBV9,NA,TGTGCCAGCAGCGTAGGAGGACAGAGTCGGAGAGATACGCAGTATTTT,CASSVGGQSRRDTQYF
TRBJ2-3,TRBD2,TRBV9,once,TGTGCCAGCAGCCCTCGGGGAGGGCTAACAGATACGCAGTATTTT,CASSPRGGLTDTQYF
TRBJ1-4,NA,TRBV7-9,NA,TGTGCCAGCAGCCCATCCCTAGGTGAAAAACTGTTTTTT,CASSPSLGEKLFF
TRBJ2-3,NA,TRBV9,NA,TGTGCCAGCAGCGACAAGCGGGGCACAGATACGCAGTATTTT,CASSDKRGTDTQYF
TRBJ1-4,TRBD1,TRBV30,NA,TGTGCCTGGAGTTCCGGGACAGGGTTTCATGAAAAACTGTTTTTT,CAWSSGTGFHEKLFF
TRBJ1-1,NA,TRBV30,NA,TGTGCCTGGAACGGGGGAGTGGAGACGGGGAACACTGAAGCTTTCTTT,CAWNGGVETGNTEAFF
TRBJ2-1,TRBD2,TRBV10-1,NA,TGCGCCAGCACCTCGGGACTAGCGGGGGTTAATGAGCAGTTCTTC,CASTSGLAGVNEQFF
TRBJ1-2,NA,TRBV9,NA,TGTGCCAGCAGCGGACAGTCGGCTAACTATGGCTACACCTTC,CASSGQSANYGYTF
TRBJ1-1,TRBD1,TRBV12-5,NA,TGTGCTAGTGGTGCTGGACAGGGCACCATGAACACTGAAGCTTTCTTT,CASGAGQGTMNTEAFF
TRBJ1-4,NA,TRBV6-5,NA,TGTGCCAGCAGGGTGACAGCTTCTGCGGTTGAAAAACTGTTTTTT,CASRVTASAVEKLFF
TRBJ2-2,TRBD1,TRBV7-2,NA,TGTGCCAGCAAGGGACAGGCGAACACCGGGGAGCTGTTTTTT,CASKGQANTGELFF
TRBJ2-3,TRBD1,TRBV5-1,NA,TGCGCCAGCAGCTCGGGACAGCGCACAGATACGCAGTATTTT,CASSSGQRTDTQYF
TRBJ2-2,TRBD2,TRBV11-2,NA,TGTGCCAGCAGCTTAGAGCTAGCGGCCTACACCGGGGAGCTGTTTTTT,CASSLELAAYTGELFF
TRBJ2-1,NA,TRBV27,few,TGTGCCAGCAGTAAGGACTCTTCCTACAATGAGCAGTTCTTC,CASSKDSSYNEQFF
TRBJ2-7,TRBD1,TRBV19,few,TGTGCCAGTAGTATCCCCGGGACAGGGGGCTACGAGCAGTACTTC,CASSIPGTGGYEQYF
TRBJ2-2,NA,TRBV12-3/TRBV12-4,NA,TGTGCCAGTGGCGCGGCGAACACCGGGGAGCTGTTTTTT,CASGAANTGELFF
TRBJ2-2,NA,TRBV7-9,NA,TGTGCCAGCAGCTCTACAGGGATCCGGGCCGAGGAGCTGTTTTTT,CASSSTGIRAEELFF
TRBJ1-1,TRBD1,TRBV7-3,few,TGTGCCAGCAGTCTCGGACAGGGCACTGAAGCTTTCTTT,CASSLGQGTEAFF
TRBJ1-1,NA,TRBV27,few,TGTGCCAGCAGTTCGGGGGTGGACACTGAAGCTTTCTTT,CASSSGVDTEAFF
TRBJ1-2,NA,TRBV4-1,NA,TGCGCCAGCAGCCAATCTAATACAGGAACCTCCTATGGCTACACCTTC,CASSQSNTGTSYGYTF
TRBJ2-5,TRBD1,TRBV28,NA,TGTGCCAGCAGTTTAGCCTCAGGGGGAGTGGAGACCCAGTACTTC,CASSLASGGVETQYF
TRBJ2-3,TRBD2,TRBV27,NA,TGTGCCAGCAATAACCGGGGGGGTAGCTCGGATACGCAGTATTTT,CASNNRGGSSDTQYF
TRBJ2-5,TRBD2,TRBV11-2,NA,TGTGCCAGCAGCTTAAAGACTAGCGGGGGGGCCCTTACAGAGACCCAGTACTTC,CASSLKTSGGALTETQYF
TRBJ2-5,TRBD1,TRBV25-1,NA,TGTGCCAGCACGGGACAGGGGGAGACCCAGTACTTC,CASTGQGETQYF
TRBJ2-7,NA,TRBV28,once,TGTGCCAGCAGTTTACCCTTTTCCTACGAGCAGTACTTC,CASSLPFSYEQYF
TRBJ2-3,NA,TRBV25-1,NA,TGTGCCAGCAGTGATTGGTGGGCAGGGGGGATAGATACGCAGTATTTT,CASSDWWAGGIDTQYF
TRBJ2-5,TRBD1,TRBV5-6,NA,TGTGCCAGCAGCCATATCTACCCGGGACAGTGGGAGACCCAGTACTTC,CASSHIYPGQWETQYF
TRBJ2-5,TRBD2,TRBV5-1,NA,TGCGCCAGCAGCTCGGGTACTAGCGGGGGTTTACGGGAGACCCAGTACTTC,CASSSGTSGGLRETQYF
TRBJ2-7,NA,TRBV4-2,NA,TGTGCCAGCAGCCAAGACCCCGGAGGCAGCCTTTACGAGCAGTACTTC,CASSQDPGGSLYEQYF
TRBJ2-1,NA,TRBV5-1,once,TGCGCCAGCAGCCCCCAGGACAATGAGCAGTTCTTC,CASSPQDNEQFF
TRBJ1-2,TRBD1,TRBV5-4,few,TGTGCCAGCAGTCGACTGCGGGACAGGGTGCGGGGTGACTATGGCTACACCTTC,CASSRLRDRVRGDYGYTF
TRBJ2-3,NA,TRBV27,NA,TGTGCCAGCAGTTTATTGGCGGGAAGCACAGATACGCAGTATTTT,CASSLLAGSTDTQYF
TRBJ1-2,NA,TRBV30,once,TGTGCCTGGAGTGTTGGCAGGCTGACTAACTATGGCTACACCTTC,CAWSVGRLTNYGYTF
TRBJ1-1,NA,TRBV3-1/TRBV3-2,NA,TGTGCCAGCAGCCCAGGTGGGAGCACTGAAGCTTTCTTT,CASSPGGSTEAFF
TRBJ2-2,NA,TRBV12-3/TRBV12-4,NA,TGTGCCAGCACCATCGCGGGTCCCGGGGAGCTGTTTTTT,CASTIAGPGELFF
TRBJ2-7,TRBD2,TRBV28,NA,TGTGCCAGCAGGGGACTAGCGGAATTCTACGAGCAGTACTTC,CASRGLAEFYEQYF
TRBJ1-5,NA,TRBV2,NA,TGTGCCAGCAGTGAAAAGGGGTCAGGGGCTTTCACCCAGCCCCAGCATTTT,CASSEKGSGAFTQPQHF
TRBJ2-7,NA,TRBV4-1,few,TGCGCCAGCAGCCCTCCAGGGTACACCTACGAGCAGTACTTC,CASSPPGYTYEQYF
TRBJ1-1,TRBD1,TRBV2,NA,TGTGCCAGCAGTCAACCGACAGGGGGCACTGAAGCTTTCTTT,CASSQPTGGTEAFF